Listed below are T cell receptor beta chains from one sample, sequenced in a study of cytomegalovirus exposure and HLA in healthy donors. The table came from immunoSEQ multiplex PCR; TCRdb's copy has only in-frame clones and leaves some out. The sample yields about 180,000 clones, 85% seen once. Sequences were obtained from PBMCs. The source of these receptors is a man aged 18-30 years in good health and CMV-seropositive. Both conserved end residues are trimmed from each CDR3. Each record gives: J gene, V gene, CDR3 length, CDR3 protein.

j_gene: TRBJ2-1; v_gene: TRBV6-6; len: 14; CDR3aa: ASSFTSGGALNEQF
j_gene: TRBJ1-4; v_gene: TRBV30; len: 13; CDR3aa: AWRGIDSVNEKLF
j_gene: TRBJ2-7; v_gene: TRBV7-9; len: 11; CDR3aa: ASSLVAAYEQY
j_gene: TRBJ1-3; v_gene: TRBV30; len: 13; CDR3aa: AWSVADRSGNTIY
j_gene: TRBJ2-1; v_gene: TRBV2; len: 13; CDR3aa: ASSFLRGIYNEQF
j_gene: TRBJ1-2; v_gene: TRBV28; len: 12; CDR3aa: ASSSSSGGYGYT
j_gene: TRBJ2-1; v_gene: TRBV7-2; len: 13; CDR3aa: ASSWVTSDHNEQF
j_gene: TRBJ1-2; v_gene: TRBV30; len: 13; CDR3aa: AWRHGDRGPNGYT
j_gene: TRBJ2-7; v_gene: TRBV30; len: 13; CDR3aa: AWSVPRQGTYEQY
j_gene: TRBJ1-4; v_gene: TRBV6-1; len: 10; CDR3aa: ASSRRGEKLF
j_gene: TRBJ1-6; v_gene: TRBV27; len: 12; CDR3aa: ASSREPYNSPLH